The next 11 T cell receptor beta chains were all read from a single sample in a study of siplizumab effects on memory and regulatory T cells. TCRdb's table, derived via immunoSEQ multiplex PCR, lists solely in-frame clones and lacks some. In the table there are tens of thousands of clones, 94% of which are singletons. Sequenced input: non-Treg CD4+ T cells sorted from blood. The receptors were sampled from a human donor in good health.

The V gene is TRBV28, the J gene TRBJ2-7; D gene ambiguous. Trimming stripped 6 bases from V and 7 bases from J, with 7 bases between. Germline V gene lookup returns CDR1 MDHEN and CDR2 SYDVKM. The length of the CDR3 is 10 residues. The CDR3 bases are TGTGCCAGCAGCAGGTTAGAGCAGTACTTC. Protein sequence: CASSRLEQYF.

As DNA, the CDR3 is TGTGCCAGCAGTGATACTTGGACAGACTATGGCTACACCTTC. This codes for CASSDTWTDYGYTF. The V call is TRBV2, the J call TRBJ1-2; a weak D match, TRBD1 (6 bases). From germline, CDR1 is SNHLY and CDR2 FYNNEI. V was clipped by 3 bases and J by 3 bases, with 11 bases between them. CDR3 length: 14 residues.

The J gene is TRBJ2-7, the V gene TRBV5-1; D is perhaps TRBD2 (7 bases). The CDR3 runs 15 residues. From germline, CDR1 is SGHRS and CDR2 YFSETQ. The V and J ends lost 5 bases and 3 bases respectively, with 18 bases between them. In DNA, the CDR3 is TGCGCCAGCAGAAGGGGGACGGGGGGTTACTACGAGCAGTACTTC. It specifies CASRRGTGGYYEQYF.

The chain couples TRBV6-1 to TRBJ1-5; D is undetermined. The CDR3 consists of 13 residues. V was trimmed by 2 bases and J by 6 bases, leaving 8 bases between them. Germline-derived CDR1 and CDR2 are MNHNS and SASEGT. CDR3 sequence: CASSETWSQPQHF. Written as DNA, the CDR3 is TGTGCCAGCAGTGAAACCTGGAGTCAGCCCCAGCATTTT.

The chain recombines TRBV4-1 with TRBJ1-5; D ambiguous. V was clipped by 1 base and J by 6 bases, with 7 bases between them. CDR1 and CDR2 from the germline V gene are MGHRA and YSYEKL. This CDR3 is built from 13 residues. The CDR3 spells CASSQVRGQPQHF. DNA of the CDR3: TGCGCCAGCAGCCAAGTTCGGGGTCAGCCCCAGCATTTT.

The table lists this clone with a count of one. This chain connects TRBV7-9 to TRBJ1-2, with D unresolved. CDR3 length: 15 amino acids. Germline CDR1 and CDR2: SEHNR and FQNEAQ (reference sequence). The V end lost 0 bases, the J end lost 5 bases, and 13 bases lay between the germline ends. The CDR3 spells CASSLAPATSYGYTF. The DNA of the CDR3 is TGTGCCAGCAGCTTAGCCCCGGCGACAAGTTATGGCTACACCTTC.

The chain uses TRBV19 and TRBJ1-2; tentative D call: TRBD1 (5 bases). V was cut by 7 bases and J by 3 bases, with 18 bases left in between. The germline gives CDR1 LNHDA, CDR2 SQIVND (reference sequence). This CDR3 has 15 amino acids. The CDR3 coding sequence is TGTGCCAGTAACCGCCGCTTGGGAGGGGACTATGGCTACACCTTC. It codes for CASNRRLGGDYGYTF.

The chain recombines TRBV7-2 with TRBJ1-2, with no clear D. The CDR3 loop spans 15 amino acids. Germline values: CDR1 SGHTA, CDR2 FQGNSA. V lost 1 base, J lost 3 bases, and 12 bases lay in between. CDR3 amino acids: CASSLDNRGHYGYTF. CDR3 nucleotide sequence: TGTGCCAGCAGCTTAGATAACCGCGGGCACTATGGCTACACCTTC.

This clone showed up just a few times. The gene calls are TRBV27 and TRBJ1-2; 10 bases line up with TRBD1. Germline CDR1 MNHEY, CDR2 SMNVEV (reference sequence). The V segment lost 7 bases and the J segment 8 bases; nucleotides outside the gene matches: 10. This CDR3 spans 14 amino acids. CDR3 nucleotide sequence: TGTGCCAGCAAGATGGGACAGGGGTACTTAGGCTACACCTTC. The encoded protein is CASKMGQGYLGYTF.

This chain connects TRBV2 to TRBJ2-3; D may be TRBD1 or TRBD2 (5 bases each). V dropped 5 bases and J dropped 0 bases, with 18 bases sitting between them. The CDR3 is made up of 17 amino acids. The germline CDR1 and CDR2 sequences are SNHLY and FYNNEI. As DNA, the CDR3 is TGTGCCAGCAGTCCCTATCCCCGGGGCCGAAGCACAGATACGCAGTATTTT. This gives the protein CASSPYPRGRSTDTQYF.

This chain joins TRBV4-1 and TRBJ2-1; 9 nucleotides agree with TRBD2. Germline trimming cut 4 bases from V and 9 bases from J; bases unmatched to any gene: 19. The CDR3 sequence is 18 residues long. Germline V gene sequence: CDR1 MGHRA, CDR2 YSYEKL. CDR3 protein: CASSLLEWGGGRDVEQFF. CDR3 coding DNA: TGCGCCAGCAGCCTACTCGAATGGGGTGGCGGGAGGGATGTTGAGCAGTTCTTC.